A single sample is the source of the 14 T cell receptor beta chains below, sequenced in a study of control samples from healthy donors and cancer patients. Produced via immunoSEQ multiplex PCR; TCRdb's table is partial and in-frame only. Among around 160,000 clones listed, roughly 93% were seen once. The sequenced sample was blood. Receptors originate from a man between 18 and 35 years old in good health.

The gene calls are TRBV9 and TRBJ2-3; a possible D gene is TRBD2 (5 bases). The V gene lost 0 bases and the J gene lost 4 bases, with 12 bases spanning the gap. The germline V gene encodes CDR1 SGDLS and CDR2 YYNGEE. The CDR3 runs 15 residues. In nucleotides, the CDR3 is TGTGCCAGCAGCGTAGCGGGGTCGTGGGCAGATACGCAGTATTTT. Encoded protein: CASSVAGSWADTQYF.

The chain is built from TRBV9 and TRBJ2-1; 11 nucleotides match TRBD2. Germline-derived CDR1 and CDR2 are SGDLS and YYNGEE. The V gene end was trimmed by 1 base and the J gene end by 9 bases; junction bases not matched to a gene: 15. The CDR3 totals 18 residues. CDR3 DNA sequence: TGTGCCAGCAGCGTACCCCGGGAGTTAGCGGGAGGGTTCATTGAGCAGTTCTTC. Its protein product is CASSVPRELAGGFIEQFF. The full variable domain, its missing parts supplied by reference TRBV9 and TRBJ2-1, is DSGVTQTPKHLITATGQRVTLRCSPRSGDLSVYWYQQSLDQGLQFLIQYYNGEERAKGNILERFSAQQFPDLHSELNLSSLELGDSALYFCASSVPRELAGGFIEQFFGPGTRLTVL.

This clone showed up just once. The genes are TRBV7-6 and TRBJ2-1; D unresolved. V was pared by 7 bases and J by 4 bases, with 14 bases between. Germline CDR1 and CDR2: SGHVS and FNYEAQ. This CDR3 is 14 amino acids long. The chain's CDR3 is CASTPLSAYNEQFF. The CDR3 bases are TGTGCCAGCACCCCCCTCTCGGCGTACAATGAGCAGTTCTTC.

The V gene is TRBV28, the J gene TRBJ2-1; 15 bases are a match to TRBD2. Trimming at V came to 4 bases and at J to 0 bases, leaving 10 bases not matched to a gene. Per the germline V gene, CDR1 is MDHEN and CDR2 is SYDVKM. The CDR3 is 20 amino acids. The CDR3 DNA reads as TGTGCCAGCAGTTCCCAAGGACTAGCGGGAGGGTGGGGCTCCTACAATGAGCAGTTCTTC. Amino acids: CASSSQGLAGGWGSYNEQFF.

The rearrangement joins TRBV15 to TRBJ1-6; no firm D call. Per the germline V gene, CDR1 is LNHNV and CDR2 is YYDKDF (reference sequence). The CDR3 has 16 residues. The V end was cut by 4 bases, the J end by 9 bases, with 19 bases between. The CDR3 region has the DNA TGTGCCACCAGCACCGGGCCCCAAAGAGATGGTTCACCCCTCCACTTT. Protein product: CATSTGPQRDGSPLHF.

V gene TRBV12-3 or TRBV12-4 combines with J gene TRBJ2-5; D may be TRBD1 (6 bases). Deletions cut 5 bases from V and 5 bases from J, with 9 bases between. The CDR3 is made up of 12 amino acids. DNA for the CDR3: TGTGCCAGCAGTAGGGGGTGGGAGACCCAGTACTTC. Amino acid sequence: CASSRGWETQYF.

The chain uses TRBV27 and TRBJ1-3; 7 bases align to TRBD1. Germline-derived CDR1 and CDR2 are MNHEY and SMNVEV (reference sequence). CDR3 size: 16 residues. V gave up 5 bases and J gave up 0 bases; unmatched junction bases: 7. The CDR3 region is CASSPDRASSGNTIYF. The DNA for the CDR3 is TGTGCCAGCAGTCCCGACAGGGCTAGCTCTGGAAACACCATATATTTT.

The chain uses TRBV2 and TRBJ2-6; no clear D. The germline V and J ends were trimmed by 2 bases and 1 base, with 6 bases remaining between them. Germline V CDR1 and CDR2: SNHLY, FYNNEI. This CDR3 has 15 residues. The CDR3 DNA reads TGTGCCAGCAGTGAATTGTGGTCTGGGGCCAACGTCCTGACTTTC. This gives the protein CASSELWSGANVLTF.

In DNA, the CDR3 is TGTGCCATCAGTGTGGGACAGCCCTTCACAGATACGCAGTATTTT. Translated: CAISVGQPFTDTQYF. V gene TRBV10-3 combines with J gene TRBJ2-3, with TRBD1 identical over 7 bases. J was trimmed by 2 bases and V by 4 bases; bases with no gene match: 6. There are 15 residues in the CDR3. Looked up from germline, CDR1 is ENHRY and CDR2 is SYGVKD.

This chain joins TRBV10-3 and TRBJ1-1; D uncertain. V lost 8 bases, J lost 3 bases, and 16 bases lay in between. Germline V gives CDR1 ENHRY, CDR2 SYGVKD. This CDR3 is 14 amino acids long. CDR3 DNA: TGTGCCATCTCGTCATCGGGGTTTGACACTGAAGCTTTCTTT. Protein: CAISSSGFDTEAFF.

A few counts support this clone. The gene calls are TRBV19 and TRBJ1-5; 8 bases map to TRBD1. The germline CDR1 and CDR2 sequences are LNHDA and SQIVND (reference sequence). V was clipped by 10 bases and J by 2 bases; unmatched bases: 10. CDR3 length: 15 amino acids. In nucleotides, the CDR3 is TGTGCCACCATAGTTAAACAGGGGGGCAATCAGCCCCAGCATTTT. Its translation: CATIVKQGGNQPQHF.

By its share, this clone is medium-sized (0.01 to 0.1%). Other DNA sequences from this sample encode an identical CDR3 as well. The CDR3: CASSQDGAYEQYF. The CDR3 bases are TGCGCCAGCAGCCAAGACGGTGCCTACGAGCAGTACTTC. This chain links TRBV4-3 with TRBJ2-7; no definite D call. The V gene lost 0 bases and the J gene lost 2 bases, with 5 bases spanning the gap. The germline V gene has CDR1 LGHNA and CDR2 YSLEER. This CDR3 spans 13 amino acids.

The chain joins TRBV6-1 to TRBJ2-1; 7 nucleotides match TRBD1. The V gene end was trimmed by 3 bases and the J gene end by 2 bases; junction bases not matched to a gene: 10. The CDR3 extends over 17 amino acids. The germline CDR1 and CDR2 sequences are MNHNS and SASEGT. The CDR3 here is CASSDVGMRGPYNEQFF. For the CDR3, the DNA is TGTGCCAGCAGTGACGTGGGCATGAGGGGGCCCTACAATGAGCAGTTCTTC.

This sequence joins TRBV29-1 and TRBJ1-1; D might be TRBD1 (5 bases). Germline-derived CDR1 and CDR2 are SQVTM and ANQGSEA. V was pared by 6 bases and J by 6 bases, with 17 bases between. This CDR3 spans 13 amino acids. For the CDR3, the DNA is TGCAGCGTCCATCTCCCAGGGTTCCCTGAAGCTTTCTTT. Translating gives CSVHLPGFPEAFF.